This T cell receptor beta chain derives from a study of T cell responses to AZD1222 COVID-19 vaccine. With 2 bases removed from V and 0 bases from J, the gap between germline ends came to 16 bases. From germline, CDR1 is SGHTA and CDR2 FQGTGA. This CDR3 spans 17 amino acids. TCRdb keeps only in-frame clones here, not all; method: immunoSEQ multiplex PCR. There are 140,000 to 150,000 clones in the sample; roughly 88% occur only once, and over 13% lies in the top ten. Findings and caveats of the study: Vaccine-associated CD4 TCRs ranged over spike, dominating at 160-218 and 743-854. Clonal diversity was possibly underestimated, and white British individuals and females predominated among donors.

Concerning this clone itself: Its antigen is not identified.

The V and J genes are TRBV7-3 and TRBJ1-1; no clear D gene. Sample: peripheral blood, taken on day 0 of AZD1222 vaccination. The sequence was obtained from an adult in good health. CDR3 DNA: TGTGCCAGCAGCTTAGTGGGTCGGGGTGGAATGAACACTGAAGCTTTCTTT. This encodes CASSLVGRGGMNTEAFF.